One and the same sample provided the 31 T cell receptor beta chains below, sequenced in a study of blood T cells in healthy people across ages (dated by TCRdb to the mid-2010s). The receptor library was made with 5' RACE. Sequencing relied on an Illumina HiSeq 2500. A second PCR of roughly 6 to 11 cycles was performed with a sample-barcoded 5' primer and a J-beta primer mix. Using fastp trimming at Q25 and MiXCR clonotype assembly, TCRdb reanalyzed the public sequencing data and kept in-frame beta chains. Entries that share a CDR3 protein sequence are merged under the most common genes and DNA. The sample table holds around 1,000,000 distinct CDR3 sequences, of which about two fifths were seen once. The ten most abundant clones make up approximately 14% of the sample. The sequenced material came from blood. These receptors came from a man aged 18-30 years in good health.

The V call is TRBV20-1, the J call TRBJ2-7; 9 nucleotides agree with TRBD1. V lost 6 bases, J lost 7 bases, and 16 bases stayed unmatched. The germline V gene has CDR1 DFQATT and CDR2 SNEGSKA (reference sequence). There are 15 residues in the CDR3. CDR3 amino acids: CSAPAQGQGYNEQYF. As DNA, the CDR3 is TGCAGTGCGCCAGCTCAAGGACAGGGGTACAATGAGCAGTACTTC.

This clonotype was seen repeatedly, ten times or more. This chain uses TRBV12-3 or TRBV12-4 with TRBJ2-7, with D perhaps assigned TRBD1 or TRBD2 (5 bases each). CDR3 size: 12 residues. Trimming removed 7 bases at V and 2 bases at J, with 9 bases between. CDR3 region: CASMGPTYEQYF. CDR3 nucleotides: TGTGCCAGCATGGGACCGACCTACGAGCAGTACTTC.

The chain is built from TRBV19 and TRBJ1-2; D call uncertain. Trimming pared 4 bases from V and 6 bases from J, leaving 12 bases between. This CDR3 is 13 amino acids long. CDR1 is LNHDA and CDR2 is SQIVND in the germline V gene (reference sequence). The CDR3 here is CASSKDGGDGYTF. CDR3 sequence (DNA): TGTGCCAGTAGTAAGGACGGCGGCGATGGCTACACCTTC.

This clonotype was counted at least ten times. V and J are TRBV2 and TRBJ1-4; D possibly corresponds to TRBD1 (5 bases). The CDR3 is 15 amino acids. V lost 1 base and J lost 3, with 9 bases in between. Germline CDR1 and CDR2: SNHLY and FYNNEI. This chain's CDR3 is CASSEGGNPNEKLFF. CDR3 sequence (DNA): TGTGCCAGCAGTGAAGGGGGGAATCCTAATGAAAAACTGTTTTTT.

Written as DNA, the CDR3 is TGCGCCAGCAGCCGTCTTCCGGCGGGGGGACGCACAGATACGCAGTATTTT. As protein: CASSRLPAGGRTDTQYF. The J gene is TRBJ2-3, the V gene TRBV4-1; TRBD2 agrees at 8 bases. Trimming at V came to 4 bases and at J to 1 base, leaving 10 bases not matched to a gene. The CDR3 is made up of 17 amino acids. CDR1 and CDR2 (germline): MGHRA, YSYEKL.

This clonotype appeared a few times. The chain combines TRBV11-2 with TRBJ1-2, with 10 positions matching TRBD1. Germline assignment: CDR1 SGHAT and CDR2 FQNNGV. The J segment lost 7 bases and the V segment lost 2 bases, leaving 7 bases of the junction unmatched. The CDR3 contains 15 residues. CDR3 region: CASSLPGQGRGGYTF. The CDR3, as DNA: TGTGCCAGCAGCTTACCGGGACAGGGGCGCGGTGGCTACACCTTC.

The CDR3 bases are TGTGCCAGCAGCTTAGTTACGGGGGAAGATGGCAATCAGCCCCAGCATTTT. Amino acids: CASSLVTGEDGNQPQHF. V and J are TRBV7-8 and TRBJ1-5, with a weak D call TRBD1 (5 bases). Germline values: CDR1 SGHVS, CDR2 FQNEAQ. V shed 1 base and J shed 2 bases, with 15 bases lying between them. CDR3 size: 17 residues.

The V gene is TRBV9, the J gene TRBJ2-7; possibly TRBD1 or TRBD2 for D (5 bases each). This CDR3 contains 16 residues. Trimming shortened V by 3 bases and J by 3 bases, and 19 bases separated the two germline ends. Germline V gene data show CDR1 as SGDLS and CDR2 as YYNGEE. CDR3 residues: CASSDRRDGTLYEQYF. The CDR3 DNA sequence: TGTGCCAGCAGCGATCGCCGGGACGGGACCCTCTACGAGCAGTACTTC.

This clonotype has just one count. CDR3 sequence: CASSHIGQGYEQYF. The CDR3 region has the DNA TGCGCCAGCAGCCATATCGGACAGGGCTACGAGCAGTACTTC. V usage is TRBV4-1 and J usage is TRBJ2-7; 8 nucleotides align to TRBD1. CDR1 and CDR2 from the germline V gene are MGHRA and YSYEKL. The CDR3 sequence is 14 residues long. V lost 3 bases to trimming and J lost 3 bases; unmatched junction nucleotides: 4.

CDR3 region: CASSYLLFRDGNQPQHF. CDR3 sequence (DNA): TGTGCCAGCAGTTACCTCCTTTTCCGGGATGGCAATCAGCCCCAGCATTTT. The chain recombines TRBV6-2 or TRBV6-3 with TRBJ1-5; D is unresolved. The CDR3 is 17 amino acids. Trimming pared 2 bases from V and 2 bases from J, leaving 16 bases between. The V gene's germline CDR1 is MNHEY and CDR2 SVGEGT.

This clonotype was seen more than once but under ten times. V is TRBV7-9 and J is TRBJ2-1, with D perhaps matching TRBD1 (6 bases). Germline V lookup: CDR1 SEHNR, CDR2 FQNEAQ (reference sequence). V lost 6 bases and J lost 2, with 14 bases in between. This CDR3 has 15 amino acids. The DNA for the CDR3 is TGTGCCAGCAGACCACCTACAGGGACCTACAATGAGCAGTTCTTC. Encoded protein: CASRPPTGTYNEQFF.

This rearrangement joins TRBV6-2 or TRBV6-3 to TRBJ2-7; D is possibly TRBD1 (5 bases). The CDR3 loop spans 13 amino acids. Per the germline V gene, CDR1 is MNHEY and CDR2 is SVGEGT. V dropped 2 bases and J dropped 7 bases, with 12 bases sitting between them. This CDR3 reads CASSYNSDREQYF. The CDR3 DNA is TGTGCCAGCAGTTACAATTCCGACAGAGAGCAGTACTTC.

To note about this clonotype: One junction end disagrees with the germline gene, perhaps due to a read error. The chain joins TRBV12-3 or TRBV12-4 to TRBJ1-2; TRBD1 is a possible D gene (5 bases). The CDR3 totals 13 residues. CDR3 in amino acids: CARSTGLNYGYTF. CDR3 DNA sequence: TGTGCCCGCAGCACGGGACTTAACTATGGCTACACCTTC.

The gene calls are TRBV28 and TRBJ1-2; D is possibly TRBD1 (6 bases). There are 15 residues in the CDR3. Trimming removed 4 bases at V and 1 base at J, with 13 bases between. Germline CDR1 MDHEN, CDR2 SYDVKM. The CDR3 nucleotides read TGTGCCAGCAGTTCCCAACCGACAGGTAACTATGGCTACACCTTC. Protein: CASSSQPTGNYGYTF.

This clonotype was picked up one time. The CDR3 DNA reads TGTGCCTGGACAGGGGGCACTAATGAAAAACTGTTTTTT. Translation gives CAWTGGTNEKLFF. The rearrangement uses TRBV30 and TRBJ1-4; TRBD1 matches 8 bases. V dropped 4 bases and J dropped 2; count of bases not matched to a gene: 0. The CDR3 sequence is 13 residues long. Germline assignment: CDR1 GTSNPN and CDR2 SVGIG (reference sequence).

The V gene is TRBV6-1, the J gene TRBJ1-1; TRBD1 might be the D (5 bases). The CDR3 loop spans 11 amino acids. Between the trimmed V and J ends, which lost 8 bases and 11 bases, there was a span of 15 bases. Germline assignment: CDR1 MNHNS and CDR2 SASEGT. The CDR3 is CASRRQLTAFF. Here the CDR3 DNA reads TGTGCCAGCCGCCGACAGTTGACTGCTTTCTTT.

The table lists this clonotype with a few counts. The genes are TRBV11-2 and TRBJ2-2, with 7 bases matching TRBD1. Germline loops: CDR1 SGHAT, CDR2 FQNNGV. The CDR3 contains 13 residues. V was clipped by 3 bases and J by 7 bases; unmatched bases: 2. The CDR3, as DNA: TGTGCCAGCAGCTTCAACAGGGGCGGGGAGCTGTTTTTT. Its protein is CASSFNRGGELFF.

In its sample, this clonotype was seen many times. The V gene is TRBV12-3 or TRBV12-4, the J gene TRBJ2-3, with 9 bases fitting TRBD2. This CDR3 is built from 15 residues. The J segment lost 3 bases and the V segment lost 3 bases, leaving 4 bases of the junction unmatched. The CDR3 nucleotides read TGTGCCAGCAGTTTGACTAGCGGAATAACAGATACGCAGTATTTT. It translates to CASSLTSGITDTQYF.

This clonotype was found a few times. CDR3 coding DNA: TGTGCCATCAGTGAGTCTGGTGCAGAGGCGGTAGGGGCTTTCTTT. This codes for CAISESGAEAVGAFF. This chain joins TRBV10-3 and TRBJ1-1; D gene unclear. The germline gives CDR1 ENHRY, CDR2 SYGVKD. V was shortened by 0 bases and J by 11 bases, with 19 bases between the two germline ends. This CDR3 is 15 amino acids long.

The chain's CDR3 is CASSRGRTTYEQYF. The CDR3 nucleotides are TGTGCCAGCAGCCGGGGACGGACGACCTACGAGCAGTACTTC. This sequence joins TRBV14 and TRBJ2-7, with D possibly being TRBD1 or TRBD2 (5 bases each). The germline gives CDR1 SGHDN, CDR2 FVKESK. This CDR3 region has 14 residues. Trimming took 4 bases from V and 2 from J, leaving 12 bases between them.

DNA for the CDR3: TGTGCCAGCAGCCCAGGGCCAGCTAATCAGCCCCAGCATTTT. Translating gives CASSPGPANQPQHF. J is TRBJ1-5 and V is TRBV7-2; TRBD1 is a possible D gene (5 bases). Germline CDR1 SGHTA, CDR2 FQGNSA. CDR3 length: 14 amino acids. V lost 5 bases to trimming and J lost 4 bases, with 12 bases between them. The full variable domain, rest sourced from reference TRBV7-2 and TRBJ1-5, is GAGVSQSPSNKVTEKGKDVELRCDPISGHTALYWYRQSLGQGLEFLIYFQGNSAPDKSGLPSDRFSAERTGGSVSTLTIQRTQQEDSAVYLCASSPGPANQPQHFGDGTRLSIL.

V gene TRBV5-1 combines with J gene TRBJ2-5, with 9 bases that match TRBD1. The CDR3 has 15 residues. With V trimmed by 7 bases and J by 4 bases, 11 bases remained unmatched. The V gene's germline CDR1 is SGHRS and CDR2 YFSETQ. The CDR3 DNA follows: TGCGCCAGCGGGGACAGAACAGGGGGCATAGAGACCCAGTACTTC. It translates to CASGDRTGGIETQYF. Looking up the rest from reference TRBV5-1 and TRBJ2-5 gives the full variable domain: KAGVTQTPRYLIKTRGQQVTLSCSPISGHRSVSWYQQTPGQGLQFLFEYFSETQRNKGNFPGRFSGRQFSNSRSEMNVSTLELGDSALYLCASGDRTGGIETQYFGPGTRLLVL.

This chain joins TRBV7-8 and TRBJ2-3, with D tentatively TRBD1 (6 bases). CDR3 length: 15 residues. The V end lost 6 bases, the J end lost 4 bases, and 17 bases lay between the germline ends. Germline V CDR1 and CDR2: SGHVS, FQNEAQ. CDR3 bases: TGTGCCAGCAGGGGGGCTAAGGGTAGCTCAGATACGCAGTATTTT. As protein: CASRGAKGSSDTQYF.

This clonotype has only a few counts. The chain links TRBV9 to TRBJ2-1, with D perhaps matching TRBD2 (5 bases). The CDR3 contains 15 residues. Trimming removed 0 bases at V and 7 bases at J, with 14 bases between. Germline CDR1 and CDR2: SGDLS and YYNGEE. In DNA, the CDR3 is TGTGCCAGCAGCGTAGTTGTAGTAGCGAGAAATGAGCAGTTCTTC. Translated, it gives CASSVVVVARNEQFF.

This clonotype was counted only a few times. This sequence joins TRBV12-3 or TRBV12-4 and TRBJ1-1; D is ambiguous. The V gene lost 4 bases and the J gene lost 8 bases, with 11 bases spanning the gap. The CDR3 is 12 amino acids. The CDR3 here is CASSSIVREAFF. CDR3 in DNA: TGTGCCAGCAGTTCCATAGTACGGGAAGCTTTCTTT.

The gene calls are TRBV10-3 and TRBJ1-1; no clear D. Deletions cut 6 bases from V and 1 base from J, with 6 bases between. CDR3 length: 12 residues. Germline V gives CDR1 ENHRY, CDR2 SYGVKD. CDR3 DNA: TGTGCCATCAGGGCGACGAACACTGAAGCTTTCTTT. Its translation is CAIRATNTEAFF.

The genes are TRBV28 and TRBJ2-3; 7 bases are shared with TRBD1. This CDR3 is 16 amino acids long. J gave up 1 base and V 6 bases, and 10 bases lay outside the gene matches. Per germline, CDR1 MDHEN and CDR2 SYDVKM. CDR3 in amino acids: CASSHDRERGTDTQYF. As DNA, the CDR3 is TGTGCCAGCAGCCATGACAGGGAAAGGGGCACAGATACGCAGTATTTT.

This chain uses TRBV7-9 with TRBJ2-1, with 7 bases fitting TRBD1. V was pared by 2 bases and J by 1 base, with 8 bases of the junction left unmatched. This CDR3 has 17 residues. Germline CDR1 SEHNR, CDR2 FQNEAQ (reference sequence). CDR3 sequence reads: CASSLSTGLTSYNEQFF. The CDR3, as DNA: TGTGCCAGCAGCTTATCGACAGGGTTAACATCCTACAATGAGCAGTTCTTC.

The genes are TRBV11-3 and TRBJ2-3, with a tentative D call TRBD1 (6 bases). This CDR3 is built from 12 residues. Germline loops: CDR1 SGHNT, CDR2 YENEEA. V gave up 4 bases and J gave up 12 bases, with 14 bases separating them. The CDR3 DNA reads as TGTGCCAGCAGCTCCAACAGGGCTCATCAGTATTTT. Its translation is CASSSNRAHQYF.

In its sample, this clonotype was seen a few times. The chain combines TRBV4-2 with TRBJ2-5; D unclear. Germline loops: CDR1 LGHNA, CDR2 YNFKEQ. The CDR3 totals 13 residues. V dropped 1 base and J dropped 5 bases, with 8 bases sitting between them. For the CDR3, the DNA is TGTGCCAGCAGCCAAGGCAGAAGCGAGACCCAGTACTTC. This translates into CASSQGRSETQYF.

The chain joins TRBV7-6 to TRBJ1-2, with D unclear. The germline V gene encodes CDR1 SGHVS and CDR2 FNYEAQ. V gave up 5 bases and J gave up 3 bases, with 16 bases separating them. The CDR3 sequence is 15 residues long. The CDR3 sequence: CASSPGRHSYYGYTF. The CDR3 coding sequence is TGTGCCAGCAGCCCCGGTCGACACTCCTACTATGGCTACACCTTC. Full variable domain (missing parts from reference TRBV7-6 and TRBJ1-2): GAGVSQSPRYKVTKRGQDVALRCDPISGHVSLYWYRQALGQGPEFLTYFNYEAQQDKSGLPNDRFSAERPEGSISTLTIQRTEQRDSAMYRCASSPGRHSYYGYTFGSGTRLTVV.